This T cell receptor (beta chain) stems from a study of post-analysis software for immune sequencing data. Carried by the TCR beta cDNA libraries were unique molecular identifiers. Researchers reported roughly 0.5 million cDNA molecules coming from approximately 0.91 to 9.4 million T cells. Each CDR3 protein is one row after TCRdb ran MiXCR on the PCR reads. The sample holds roughly 400,000 distinct CDR3 sequences, more than 30% seen once. Sequenced sample: blood. The sequence came from a girl aged 2-10 years with multiple sclerosis.

The CDR3 DNA is TGTGCCAGCAGCTTAACGGTAGCAGGGAGCACAGATACGCAGTATTTT. This codes for CASSLTVAGSTDTQYF. V usage is TRBV7-3 and J usage is TRBJ2-3; tentative D call: TRBD1 (5 bases). The CDR3 totals 16 residues. Germline assignment: CDR1 SGHTA and CDR2 FQGTGA. V shed 0 bases and J shed 0 bases, with 10 bases lying between them.